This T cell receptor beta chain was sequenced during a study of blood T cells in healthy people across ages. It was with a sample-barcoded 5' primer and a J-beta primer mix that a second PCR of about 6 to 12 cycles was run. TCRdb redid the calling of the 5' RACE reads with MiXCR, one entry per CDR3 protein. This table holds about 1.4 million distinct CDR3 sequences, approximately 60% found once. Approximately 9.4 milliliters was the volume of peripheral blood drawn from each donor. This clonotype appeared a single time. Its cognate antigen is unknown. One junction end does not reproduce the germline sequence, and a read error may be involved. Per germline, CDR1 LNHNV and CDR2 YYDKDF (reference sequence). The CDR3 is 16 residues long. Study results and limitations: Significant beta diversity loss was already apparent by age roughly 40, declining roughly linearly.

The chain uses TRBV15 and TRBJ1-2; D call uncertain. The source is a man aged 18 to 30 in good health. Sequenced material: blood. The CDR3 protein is CAASRDWRIRYYGYTF. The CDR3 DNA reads TGTGCCGCCAGCAGAGATTGGAGGATAAGGTACTATGGCTACACCTTC.